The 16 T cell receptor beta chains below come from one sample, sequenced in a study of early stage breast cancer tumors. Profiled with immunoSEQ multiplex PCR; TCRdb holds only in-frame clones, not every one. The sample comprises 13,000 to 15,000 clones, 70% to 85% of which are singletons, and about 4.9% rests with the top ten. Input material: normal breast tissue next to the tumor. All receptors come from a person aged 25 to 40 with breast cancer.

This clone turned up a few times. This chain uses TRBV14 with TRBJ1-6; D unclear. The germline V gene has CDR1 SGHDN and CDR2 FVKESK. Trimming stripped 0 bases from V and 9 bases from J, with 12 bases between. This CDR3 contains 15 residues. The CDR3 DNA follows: TGTGCCAGCAGCCAAGACTGGGGTGTAACTTCACCCCTCCACTTT. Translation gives CASSQDWGVTSPLHF.

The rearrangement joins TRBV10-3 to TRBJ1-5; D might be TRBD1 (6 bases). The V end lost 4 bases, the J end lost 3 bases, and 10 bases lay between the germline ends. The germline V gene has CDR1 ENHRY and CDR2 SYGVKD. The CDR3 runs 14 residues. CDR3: CAISVSGDNQPQHF. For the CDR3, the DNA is TGTGCCATCAGTGTATCAGGGGACAATCAGCCCCAGCATTTT.

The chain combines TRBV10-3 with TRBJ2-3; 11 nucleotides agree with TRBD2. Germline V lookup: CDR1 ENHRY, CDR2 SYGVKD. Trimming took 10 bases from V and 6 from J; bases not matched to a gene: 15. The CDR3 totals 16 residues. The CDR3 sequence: CATGTSGDNLGDTQYF. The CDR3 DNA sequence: TGTGCCACGGGGACTAGCGGAGACAATTTGGGGGATACGCAGTATTTT.

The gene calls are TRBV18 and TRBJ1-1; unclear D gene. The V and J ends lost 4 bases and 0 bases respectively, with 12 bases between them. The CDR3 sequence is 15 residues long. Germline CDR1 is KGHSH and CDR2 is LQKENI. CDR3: CASSLTRPMNTEAFF. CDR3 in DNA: TGTGCCAGCTCACTAACGAGACCCATGAACACTGAAGCTTTCTTT.

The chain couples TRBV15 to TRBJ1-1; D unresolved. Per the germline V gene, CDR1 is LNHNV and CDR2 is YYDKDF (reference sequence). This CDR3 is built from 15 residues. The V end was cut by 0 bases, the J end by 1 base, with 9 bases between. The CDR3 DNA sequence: TGTGCCACCAGCAGAGATCGGGCGCAGAACACTGAAGCTTTCTTT. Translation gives CATSRDRAQNTEAFF.

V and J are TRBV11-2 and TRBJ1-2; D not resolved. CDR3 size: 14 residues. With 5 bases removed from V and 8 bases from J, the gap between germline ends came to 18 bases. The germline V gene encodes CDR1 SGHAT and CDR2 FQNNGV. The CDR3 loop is CASSVKSGSYGYTF. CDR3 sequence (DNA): TGTGCCAGCAGCGTCAAAAGTGGCAGTTACGGCTACACCTTC.

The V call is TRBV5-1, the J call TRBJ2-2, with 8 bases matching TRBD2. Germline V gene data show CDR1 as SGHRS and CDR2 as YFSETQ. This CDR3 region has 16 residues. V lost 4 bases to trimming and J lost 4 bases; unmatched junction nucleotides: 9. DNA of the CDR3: TGCGCCAGCAGCCCGGGAGGGGAGTTGATCACCGGGGAGCTGTTTTTT. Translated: CASSPGGELITGELFF.

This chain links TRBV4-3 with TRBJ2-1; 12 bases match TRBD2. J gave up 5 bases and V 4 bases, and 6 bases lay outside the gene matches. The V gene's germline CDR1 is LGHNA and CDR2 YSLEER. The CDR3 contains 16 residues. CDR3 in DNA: TGCGCCAGCAGCCCTATCGGACTAGCGGGGAACAATGAGCAGTTCTTC. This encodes CASSPIGLAGNNEQFF.

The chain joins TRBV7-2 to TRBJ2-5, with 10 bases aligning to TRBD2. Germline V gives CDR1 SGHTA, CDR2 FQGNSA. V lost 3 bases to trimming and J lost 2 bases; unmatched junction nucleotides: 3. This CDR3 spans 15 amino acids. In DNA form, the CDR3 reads TGTGCCAGCAGCTTCGGACTAGCGGTACAAGAGACCCAGTACTTC. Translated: CASSFGLAVQETQYF.

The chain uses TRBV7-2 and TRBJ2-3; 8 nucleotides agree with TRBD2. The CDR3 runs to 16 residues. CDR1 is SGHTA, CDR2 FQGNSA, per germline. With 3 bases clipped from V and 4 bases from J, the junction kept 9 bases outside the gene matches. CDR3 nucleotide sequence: TGTGCCAGCAGCTTGGTCGGCGGGAGGTCGGCAGATACGCAGTATTTT. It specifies CASSLVGGRSADTQYF.

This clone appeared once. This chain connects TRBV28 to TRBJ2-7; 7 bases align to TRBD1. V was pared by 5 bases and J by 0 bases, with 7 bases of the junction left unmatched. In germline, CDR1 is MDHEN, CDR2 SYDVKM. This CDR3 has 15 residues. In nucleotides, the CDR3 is TGTGCCAGCAGTAACCCGGGACAGATCTCCTACGAGCAGTACTTC. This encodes CASSNPGQISYEQYF. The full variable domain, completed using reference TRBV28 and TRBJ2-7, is DVKVTQSSRYLVKRTGEKVFLECVQDMDHENMFWYRQDPGLGLRLIYFSYDVKMKEKGDIPEGYSVSREKKERFSLILESASTNQTSMYLCASSNPGQISYEQYFGPGTRLTVT.

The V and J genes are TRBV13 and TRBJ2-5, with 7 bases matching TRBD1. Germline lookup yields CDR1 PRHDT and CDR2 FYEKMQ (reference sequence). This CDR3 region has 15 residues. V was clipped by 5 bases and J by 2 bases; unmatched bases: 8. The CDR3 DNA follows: TGTGCCAGCAGCAGGACCGGGACAGCGCAAGAGACCCAGTACTTC. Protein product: CASSRTGTAQETQYF.

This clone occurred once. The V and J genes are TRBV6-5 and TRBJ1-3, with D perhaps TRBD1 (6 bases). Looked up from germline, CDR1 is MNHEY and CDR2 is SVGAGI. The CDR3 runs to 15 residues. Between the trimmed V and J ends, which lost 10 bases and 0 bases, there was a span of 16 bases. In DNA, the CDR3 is TGTGCCACTAAGGACAGCTTGATCTCTGGAAACACCATATATTTT. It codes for CATKDSLISGNTIYF.

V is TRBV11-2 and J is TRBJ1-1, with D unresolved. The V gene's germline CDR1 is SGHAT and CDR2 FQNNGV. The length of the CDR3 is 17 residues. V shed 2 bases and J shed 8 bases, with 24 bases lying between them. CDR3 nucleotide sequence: TGTGCCAGCAGCTTACTAATAGCTGGAGGACGTGAACGGGAAGCTTTCTTT. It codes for CASSLLIAGGREREAFF. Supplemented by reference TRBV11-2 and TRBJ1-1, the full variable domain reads EAGVAQSPRYKIIEKRQSVAFWCNPISGHATLYWYQQILGQGPKLLIQFQNNGVVDDSQLPKDRFSAERLKGVDSTLKIQPAKLEDSAVYLCASSLLIAGGREREAFFGQGTRLTVV.

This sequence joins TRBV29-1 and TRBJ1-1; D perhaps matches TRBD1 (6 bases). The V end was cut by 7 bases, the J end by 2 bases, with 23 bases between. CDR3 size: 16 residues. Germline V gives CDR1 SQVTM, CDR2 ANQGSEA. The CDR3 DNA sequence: TGCAGCGACGATACAGGGTCCGCCCCCCACAACACTGAAGCTTTCTTT. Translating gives CSDDTGSAPHNTEAFF.

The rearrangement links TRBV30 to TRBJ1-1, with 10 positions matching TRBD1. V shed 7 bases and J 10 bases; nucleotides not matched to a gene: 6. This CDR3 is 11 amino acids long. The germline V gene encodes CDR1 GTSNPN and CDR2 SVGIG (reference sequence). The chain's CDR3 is CASDRGLGAFF. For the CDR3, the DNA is TGTGCCTCCGACAGGGGGCTTGGAGCTTTCTTT.